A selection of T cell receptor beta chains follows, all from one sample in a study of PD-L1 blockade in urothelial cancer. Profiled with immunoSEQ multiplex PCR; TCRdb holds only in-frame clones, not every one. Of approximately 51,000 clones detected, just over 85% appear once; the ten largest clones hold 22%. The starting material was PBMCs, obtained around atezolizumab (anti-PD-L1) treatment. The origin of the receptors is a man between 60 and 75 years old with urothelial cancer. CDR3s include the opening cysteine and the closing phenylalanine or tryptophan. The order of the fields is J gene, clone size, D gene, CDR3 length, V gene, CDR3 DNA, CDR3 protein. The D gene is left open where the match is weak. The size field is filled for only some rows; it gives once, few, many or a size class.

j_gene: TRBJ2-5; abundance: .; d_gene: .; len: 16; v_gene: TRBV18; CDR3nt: TGTGCCAGCTCACCTTTGGCCCAGGGGTACCAAGAGACCCAGTACTTC; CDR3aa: CASSPLAQGYQETQYF
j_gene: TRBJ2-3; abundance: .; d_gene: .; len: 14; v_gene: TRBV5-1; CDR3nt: TGCGCCAGCAGCAAACAGGGCTCCACAGATACGCAGTATTTT; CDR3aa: CASSKQGSTDTQYF
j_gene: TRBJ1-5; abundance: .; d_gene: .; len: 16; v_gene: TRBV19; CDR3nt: TGTGCCAGTAGTATACAGGGCGGGGTCGGCAATCAGCCCCAGCATTTT; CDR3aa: CASSIQGGVGNQPQHF
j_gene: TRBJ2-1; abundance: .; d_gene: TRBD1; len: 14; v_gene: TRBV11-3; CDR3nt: TGTGCCAGCAGCTTTGGACAGGGATACAATGAGCAGTTCTTC; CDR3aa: CASSFGQGYNEQFF
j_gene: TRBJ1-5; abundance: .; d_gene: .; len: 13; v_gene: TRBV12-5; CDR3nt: TGTGCTAGTGGTTTGACTGGAGGGCAGCCCCAGCATTTT; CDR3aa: CASGLTGGQPQHF
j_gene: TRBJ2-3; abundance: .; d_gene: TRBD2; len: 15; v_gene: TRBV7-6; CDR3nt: TGTGCCAGCAGCCGCTGGGGAGGGGCAGCAGATACGCAGTATTTT; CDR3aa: CASSRWGGAADTQYF
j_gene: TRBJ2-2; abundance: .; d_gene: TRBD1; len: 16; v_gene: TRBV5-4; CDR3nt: TGTGCCAGCAGCCGACCGGGACAGGGGGCCTCCGGGGAGCTGTTTTTT; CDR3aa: CASSRPGQGASGELFF
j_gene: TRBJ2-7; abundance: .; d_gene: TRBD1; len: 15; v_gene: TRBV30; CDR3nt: TGTGCCTGGAGTGTACGATACGGGACAGGGGACGAGCAGTACTTC; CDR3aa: CAWSVRYGTGDEQYF
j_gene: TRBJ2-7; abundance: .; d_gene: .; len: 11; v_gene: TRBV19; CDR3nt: TGTGCCAGTAGTACGGGCTACGAGCAGTACTTC; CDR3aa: CASSTGYEQYF
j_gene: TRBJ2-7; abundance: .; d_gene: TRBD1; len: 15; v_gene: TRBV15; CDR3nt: TGTGCCACCAGCAGAGTTCGGGACAGGGGCTACGAGCAGTACTTC; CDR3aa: CATSRVRDRGYEQYF
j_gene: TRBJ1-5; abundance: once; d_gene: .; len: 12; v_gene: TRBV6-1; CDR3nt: TGTGCCAGCAAGGACGGAGGTCAGCCCCAGCATTTT; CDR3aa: CASKDGGQPQHF
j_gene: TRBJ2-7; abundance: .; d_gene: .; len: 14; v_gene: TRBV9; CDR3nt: TGTGCCAGCAGCGTATTTCCCCAGGGGAGCGAGCAGTACTTC; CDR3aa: CASSVFPQGSEQYF
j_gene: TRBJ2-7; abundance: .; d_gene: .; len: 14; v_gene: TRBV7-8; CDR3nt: TGTGCCAGCAGCCAAGGAGGCACTGCGGGCGAGCAGTACTTC; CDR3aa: CASSQGGTAGEQYF
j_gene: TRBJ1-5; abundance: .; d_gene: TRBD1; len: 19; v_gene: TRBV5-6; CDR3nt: TGTGCCAGCAGCTTAAGGACAGGGACGTTTCAGGTTAGCAATCAGCCCCAGCATTTT; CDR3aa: CASSLRTGTFQVSNQPQHF
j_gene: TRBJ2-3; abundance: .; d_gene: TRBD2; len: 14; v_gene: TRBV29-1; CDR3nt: TGCAGCGTTGAACTAGCGGGAAGGACAGATACGCAGTATTTT; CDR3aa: CSVELAGRTDTQYF
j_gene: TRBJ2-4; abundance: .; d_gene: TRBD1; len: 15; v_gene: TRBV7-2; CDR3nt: TGTGCCAGCAGCTTAGTTGGACAGGGGACCAACATTCAGTACTTC; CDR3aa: CASSLVGQGTNIQYF
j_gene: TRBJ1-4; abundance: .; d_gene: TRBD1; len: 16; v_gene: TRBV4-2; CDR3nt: TGTGCCAGCAGCCAAGCCCCCGGGACAGGGGGTGAAAAACTGTTTTTT; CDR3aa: CASSQAPGTGGEKLFF
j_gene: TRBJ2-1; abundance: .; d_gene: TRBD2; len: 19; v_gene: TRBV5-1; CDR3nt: TGCGCCAGCAGCTTGGGGCTAGCGGGGGCTACGAGCTCCTACAATGAGCAGTTCTTC; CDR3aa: CASSLGLAGATSSYNEQFF
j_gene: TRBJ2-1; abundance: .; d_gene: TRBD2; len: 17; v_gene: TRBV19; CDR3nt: TGTGCCAGTAGTACCAGGACTAGCGGGAGCTCCTACAATGAGCAGTTCTTC; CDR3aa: CASSTRTSGSSYNEQFF
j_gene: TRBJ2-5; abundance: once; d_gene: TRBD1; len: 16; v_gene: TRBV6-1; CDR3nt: TGTGCCAGCAGTGAGCCCGCACTCGACAGGGCCGAGACCCAGTACTTC; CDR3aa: CASSEPALDRAETQYF
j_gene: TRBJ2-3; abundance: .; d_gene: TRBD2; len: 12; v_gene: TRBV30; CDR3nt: TGTGCCTGGAGACGGGAGGGCCCGACGCAGTATTTT; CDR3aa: CAWRREGPTQYF
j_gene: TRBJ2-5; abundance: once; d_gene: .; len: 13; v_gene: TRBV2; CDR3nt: TGTGCCAGCAGGGGCAGGGTGGGTGAGACCCAGTACTTC; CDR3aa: CASRGRVGETQYF
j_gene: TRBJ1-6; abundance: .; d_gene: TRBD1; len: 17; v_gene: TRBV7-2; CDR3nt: TGTGCCAGCAGACGAAGACAGGGGGCAACCTATAATTCACCCCTCCACTTT; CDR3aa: CASRRRQGATYNSPLHF
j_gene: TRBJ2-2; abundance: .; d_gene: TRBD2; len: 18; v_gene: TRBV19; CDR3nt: TGTGCCAGTAGTATCGAAAGGCTAGCGGGGTCGAACACCGGGGAGCTGTTTTTT; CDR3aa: CASSIERLAGSNTGELFF
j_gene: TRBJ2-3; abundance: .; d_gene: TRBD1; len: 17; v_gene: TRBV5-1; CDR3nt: TGCGCCAGCAGCTTGGAAACACAGGGGGCGTTCACAGATACGCAGTATTTT; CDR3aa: CASSLETQGAFTDTQYF
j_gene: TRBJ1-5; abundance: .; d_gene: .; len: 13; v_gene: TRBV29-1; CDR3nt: TGCAGCGTTGTGGCAGGGGCGAGGGAGCCCCAGCATTTT; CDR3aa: CSVVAGAREPQHF
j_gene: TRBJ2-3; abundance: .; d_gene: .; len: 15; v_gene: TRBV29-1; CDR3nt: TGCAGCGTTGAAGATCGGAACAGGGCCTCAGATACGCAGTATTTT; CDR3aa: CSVEDRNRASDTQYF
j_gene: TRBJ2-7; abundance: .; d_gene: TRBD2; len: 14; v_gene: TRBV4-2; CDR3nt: TGTGCCCCCCTCCGGGACCACCGGACTAGCGAGCAGTACTTC; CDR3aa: CAPLRDHRTSEQYF
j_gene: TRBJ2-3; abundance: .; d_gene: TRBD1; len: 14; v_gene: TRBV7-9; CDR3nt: TGTGCCAGCAGGTTACAGGGGAGCACAGATACGCAGTATTTT; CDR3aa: CASRLQGSTDTQYF
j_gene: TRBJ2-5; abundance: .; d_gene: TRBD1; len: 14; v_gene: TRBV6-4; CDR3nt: TGTGCCAGCAGTCCCCTAGCAGGGGGAGAGACCCAGTACTTC; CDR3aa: CASSPLAGGETQYF
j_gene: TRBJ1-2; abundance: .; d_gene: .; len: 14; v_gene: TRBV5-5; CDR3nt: TGTGCCAGCAGCTTAGTAGAAGCTAACTATGGCTACACCTTC; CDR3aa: CASSLVEANYGYTF
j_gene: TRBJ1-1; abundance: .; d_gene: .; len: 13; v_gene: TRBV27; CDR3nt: TGTGCCAGCCATGGACAGACGAACACTGAAGCTTTCTTT; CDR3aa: CASHGQTNTEAFF
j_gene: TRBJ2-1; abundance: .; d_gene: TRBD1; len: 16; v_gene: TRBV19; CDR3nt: TGTGCCAGTAGTAAAAAAACCGGGACAGAGTACAATGAGCAGTTCTTC; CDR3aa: CASSKKTGTEYNEQFF
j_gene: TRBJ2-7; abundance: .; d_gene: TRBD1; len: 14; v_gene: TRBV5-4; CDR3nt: TGTGCCAGCAGCCCGACAGGGGAGTTCCACGAGCAGTACTTC; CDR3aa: CASSPTGEFHEQYF
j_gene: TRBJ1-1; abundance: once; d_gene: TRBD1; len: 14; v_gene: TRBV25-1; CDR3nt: TGTGCCAGCGGACAGGGGGCAATGAACACTGAAGCTTTCTTT; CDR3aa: CASGQGAMNTEAFF
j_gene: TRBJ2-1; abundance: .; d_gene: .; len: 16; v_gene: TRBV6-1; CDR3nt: TGTGCCAGCAGTGATCGTCTGGGGAGCTCCTACAATGAGCAGTTCTTC; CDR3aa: CASSDRLGSSYNEQFF
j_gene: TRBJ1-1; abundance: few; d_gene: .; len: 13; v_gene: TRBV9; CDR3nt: TGTGCCAGCAGCGCAGGGATCAGCACTGAAGCTTTCTTT; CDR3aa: CASSAGISTEAFF
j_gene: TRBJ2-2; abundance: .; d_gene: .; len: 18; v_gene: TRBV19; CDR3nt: TGTGCCAGTTATCCTTTAAGGGGCAGAGAAGCGAACACCGGGGAGCTGTTTTTT; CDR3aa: CASYPLRGREANTGELFF
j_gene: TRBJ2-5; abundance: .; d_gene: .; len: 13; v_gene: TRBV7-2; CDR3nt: TGTGCCAGCAGCTCCACAGGGCGTGAGACCCAGTACTTC; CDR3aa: CASSSTGRETQYF
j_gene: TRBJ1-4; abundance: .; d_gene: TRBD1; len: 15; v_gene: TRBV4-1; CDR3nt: TGCGCCAGCAGCCAAGAGGGGACAGGGTCGGAAAAACTGTTTTTT; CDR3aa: CASSQEGTGSEKLFF
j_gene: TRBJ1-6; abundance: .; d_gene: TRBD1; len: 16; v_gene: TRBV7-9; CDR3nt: TGTGCCAGCAGCGAGATAGAGGGGGCCGGTAATTCACCCCTCCACTTT; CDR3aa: CASSEIEGAGNSPLHF
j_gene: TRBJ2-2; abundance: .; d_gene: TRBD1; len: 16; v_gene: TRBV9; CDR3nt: TGTGCCAGCAGCGGGAGACAGGGGGCCGCATCCGGGGAGCTGTTTTTT; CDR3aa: CASSGRQGAASGELFF
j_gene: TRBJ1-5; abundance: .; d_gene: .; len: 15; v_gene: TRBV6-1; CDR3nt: TGTGCCAGCATACCTCGACAGGCAGCTAATCAGCCCCAGCATTTT; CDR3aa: CASIPRQAANQPQHF
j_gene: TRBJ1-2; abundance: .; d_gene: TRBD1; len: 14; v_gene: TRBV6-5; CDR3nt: TGTGCCAGCAGTAGGCACGGGACAGGGGATGGCTACACCTTC; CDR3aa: CASSRHGTGDGYTF
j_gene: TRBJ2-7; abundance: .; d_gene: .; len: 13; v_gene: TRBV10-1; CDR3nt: TGCGCCAGCAGTGAGGCAGGATCCTACGAGCAGTACTTC; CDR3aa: CASSEAGSYEQYF
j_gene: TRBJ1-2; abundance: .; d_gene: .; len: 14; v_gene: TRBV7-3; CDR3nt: TGTGCCAGCAGCTTATCCAGAATTAACTATGGCTACACCTTC; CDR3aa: CASSLSRINYGYTF
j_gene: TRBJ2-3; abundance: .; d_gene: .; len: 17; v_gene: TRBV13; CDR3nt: TGTGCCAGCAGCCAGAAAACGCGGGGGCCTAGCACAGATACGCAGTATTTT; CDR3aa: CASSQKTRGPSTDTQYF